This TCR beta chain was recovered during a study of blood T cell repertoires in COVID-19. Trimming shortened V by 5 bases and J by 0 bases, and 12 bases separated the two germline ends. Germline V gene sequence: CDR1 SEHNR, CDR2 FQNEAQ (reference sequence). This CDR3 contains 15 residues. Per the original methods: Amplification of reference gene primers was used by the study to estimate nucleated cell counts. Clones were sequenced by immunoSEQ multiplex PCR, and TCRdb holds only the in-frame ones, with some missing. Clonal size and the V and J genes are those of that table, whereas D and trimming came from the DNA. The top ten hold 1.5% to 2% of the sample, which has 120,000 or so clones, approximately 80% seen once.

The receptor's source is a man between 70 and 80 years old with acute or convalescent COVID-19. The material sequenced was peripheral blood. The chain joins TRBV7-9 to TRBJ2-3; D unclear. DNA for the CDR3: TGTGCCAGCAGCCCGAGTAGCCAGAGCACAGATACGCAGTATTTT. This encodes CASSPSSQSTDTQYF. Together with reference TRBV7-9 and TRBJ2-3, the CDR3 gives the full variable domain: DTGVSQNPRHKITKRGQNVTFRCDPISEHNRLYWYRQTLGQGPEFLTYFQNEAQLEKSRLLSDRFSAERPKGSFSTLEIQRTEQGDSAMYLCASSPSSQSTDTQYFGPGTRLTVL.